This T cell receptor (beta chain) stems from a study of shared clonotypes between healthy human individuals. Broader study findings: A few donors showed sharing of approximately 5% of naive CD4 clonotypes. Unshared clonotypes carried lower generation probabilities than those common to all four donors.

Concerning this clone: What it binds is not known.

Naive-designated CD8 cells lacked CD45RO, were positively enriched for CCR7, and omitted terminally differentiated effector memory CD45RA+ cells. Nashville, Tennessee was home to all donors, who were Caucasian adults. Template for every sorted-subset replicate PCR totaled 150 to 250 ng DNA, approximately 30,000 T cell genomes. Assay: immunoSEQ multiplex PCR; the TCRdb copy retains only in-frame clones and omits some. This sample carries some 2,100,000 clones, 93% of them seen once, and the ten largest clones take under 2%. CDR3 length: 14 amino acids. With 5 bases clipped from V and 7 bases from J, the junction kept 7 bases outside the gene matches. CDR1 MNHEY and CDR2 SVGAGI come from the germline V gene.

This TCR was sampled from a man younger than 35 in good health. Some clones in this sample may be carry-over from other donors' samples. Sequencing used naive CD8+ T cells from PBMCs. The V and J genes are TRBV6-5 and TRBJ2-1; 8 bases fit TRBD1. The CDR3 sequence is CASSDRTGINEQFF. CDR3 in DNA: TGTGCCAGCAGTGACAGGACAGGGATTAATGAGCAGTTCTTC.